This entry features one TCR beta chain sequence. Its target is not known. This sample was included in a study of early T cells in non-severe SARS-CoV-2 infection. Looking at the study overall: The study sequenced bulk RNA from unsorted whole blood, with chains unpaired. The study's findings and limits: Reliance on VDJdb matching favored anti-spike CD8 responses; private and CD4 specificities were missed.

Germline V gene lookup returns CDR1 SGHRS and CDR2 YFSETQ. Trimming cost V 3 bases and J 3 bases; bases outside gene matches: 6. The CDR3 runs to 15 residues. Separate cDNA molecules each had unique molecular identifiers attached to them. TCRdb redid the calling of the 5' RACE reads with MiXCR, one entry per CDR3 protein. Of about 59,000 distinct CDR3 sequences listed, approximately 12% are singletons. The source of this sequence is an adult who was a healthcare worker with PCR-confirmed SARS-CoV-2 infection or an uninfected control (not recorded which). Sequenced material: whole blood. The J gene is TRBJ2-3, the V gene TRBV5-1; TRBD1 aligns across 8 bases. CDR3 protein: CASSYGQGVTDTQYF. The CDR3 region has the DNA TGCGCCAGCAGCTATGGACAGGGAGTAACAGATACGCAGTATTTT.